This is a list of T cell receptor beta chains from one sample in a study of long-term antiretroviral therapy in people with HIV. Using immunoSEQ multiplex PCR, the repertoire was profiled, and TCRdb retains in-frame clones only, with some absent. The table lists roughly 24,000 clones, 85% to 90% of them singletons, with roughly 9% in the top ten. The source material was unsorted PBMCs, sampled 4.7 to 5 years after starting antiretroviral therapy. Receptors were obtained from a man aged 35 to 55 with HIV. CDR3s include the opening cysteine and the closing phenylalanine or tryptophan. The D gene is left open where the match is weak. A row's size may be missing; if present it is once, few, many or a size class.

D gene	clone size	V gene	CDR3 length	J gene	CDR3 protein	CDR3 DNA
.	.	TRBV28	17	TRBJ1-3	CASSPRTEKGSGNTIYF	TGTGCCAGCAGTCCTCGGACCGAGAAGGGCTCTGGAAACACCATATATTTT
.	.	TRBV27	17	TRBJ2-3	CASYGRARGASTDTQYF	TGTGCCAGCTATGGTCGGGCTCGGGGGGCTAGCACAGATACGCAGTATTTT
.	.	TRBV27	16	TRBJ1-5	CASSFTGRGSNQPQHF	TGTGCCAGCAGTTTCACGGGCAGGGGTAGCAATCAGCCCCAGCATTTT
TRBD2	.	TRBV2	17	TRBJ2-1	CASRTLGLAGGHNEQFF	TGTGCCAGCAGAACCCTTGGACTAGCGGGAGGACACAATGAGCAGTTCTTC
.	.	TRBV5-1	14	TRBJ2-7	CASSLGGGGSEQYF	TGCGCCAGCAGCTTGGGAGGAGGCGGCAGCGAGCAGTACTTC
.	.	TRBV18	13	TRBJ1-4	CASSTGQDEKLFF	TGTGCCAGCTCAACCGGTCAGGATGAAAAACTGTTTTTT
.	.	TRBV7-3	12	TRBJ2-3	CASSLNGNTQYF	TGTGCCAGCAGCTTAAACGGGAATACGCAGTATTTT
TRBD2	.	TRBV29-1	12	TRBJ2-5	CSVAGGPETQYF	TGCAGCGTTGCGGGAGGGCCAGAGACCCAGTACTTC
.	.	TRBV30	16	TRBJ2-5	CAWSVRGLANQETQYF	TGTGCCTGGAGTGTACGCGGGCTAGCGAACCAAGAGACCCAGTACTTC
.	.	TRBV30	14	TRBJ2-7	CAWGGTLGSYEQYF	TGTGCCTGGGGCGGGACACTAGGCTCCTACGAGCAGTACTTC
.	once	TRBV29-1	14	TRBJ2-2	CSVVGQINTGELFF	TGCAGCGTTGTCGGCCAGATAAACACCGGGGAGCTGTTTTTT
.	.	TRBV25-1	15	TRBJ1-1	CASSELGQGDLEAFF	TGTGCCAGCAGTGAATTAGGTCAGGGAGACCTTGAAGCTTTCTTT
TRBD2	.	TRBV19	13	TRBJ2-7	CATKGAGTYEQYF	TGTGCCACCAAGGGAGCGGGGACCTACGAGCAGTACTTC
.	.	TRBV18	16	TRBJ2-3	CASSRAEGTSTDTQYF	TGTGCCAGCTCACGTGCCGAGGGGACTAGCACAGATACGCAGTATTTT
.	.	TRBV6-5	15	TRBJ2-7	CASRPREAGAYEQYF	TGTGCCAGCAGACCCCGGGAGGCAGGGGCCTACGAGCAGTACTTC
.	.	TRBV18	13	TRBJ1-1	CASSPSATAEAFF	TGTGCCAGCTCACCTAGTGCTACGGCTGAAGCTTTCTTT
TRBD1	.	TRBV19	16	TRBJ1-5	CASSMPDRGVGQPQHF	TGTGCCAGTAGTATGCCAGACAGGGGGGTAGGACAGCCCCAGCATTTT
TRBD2	.	TRBV5-5	17	TRBJ2-2	CASSPPYGRGYAGELFF	TGTGCCAGCAGCCCCCCCTATGGGAGGGGCTACGCCGGGGAGCTGTTTTTT
TRBD1	.	TRBV7-9	16	TRBJ2-1	CASSPVPGQKVNEQFF	TGTGCCAGCAGCCCGGTCCCGGGACAGAAGGTCAATGAGCAGTTCTTC
.	.	TRBV6-1	14	TRBJ2-2	CASSEALVAGELFF	TGTGCCAGCAGTGAAGCGTTAGTGGCCGGGGAGCTGTTTTTT